Each of the 11 T cell receptor beta chains below was sequenced from the same sample in a study of blood T cell repertoires in COVID-19. Sequenced by immunoSEQ multiplex PCR; TCRdb stores in-frame clones only, minus some. The sample contains 40,000 to 55,000 clones, approximately 84% of which appear only once. Sequencing input: peripheral blood. The receptors here all came from a man aged 50 to 59 with acute or convalescent COVID-19.

V usage is TRBV7-9 and J usage is TRBJ2-7; a weak D match, TRBD2 (5 bases). Germline-derived CDR1 and CDR2 are SEHNR and FQNEAQ (reference sequence). V was shortened by 0 bases and J by 6 bases, with 18 bases between the two germline ends. This CDR3 region has 16 residues. The CDR3 spells CASSLAVAGEAVEQYF. The CDR3 nucleotides are TGTGCCAGCAGCTTAGCAGTCGCGGGTGAGGCGGTCGAGCAGTACTTC.

The chain carries TRBV19 and TRBJ1-1; possible D gene TRBD1, 5 bases. V was cut by 5 bases and J by 5 bases, with 18 bases left in between. This CDR3 region has 15 residues. Germline V gene lookup returns CDR1 LNHDA and CDR2 SQIVND (reference sequence). CDR3 in DNA: TGTGCCAGTAGTCAGACGGAGGGGTTAGGGACTGAAGCTTTCTTT. Translating it yields CASSQTEGLGTEAFF.

The chain combines TRBV5-1 with TRBJ2-5; possible D gene TRBD1, 6 bases. The ends were cut back, 3 bases at V and 4 bases at J, with 13 bases in the middle. Germline lookup yields CDR1 SGHRS and CDR2 YFSETQ. This CDR3 spans 14 amino acids. DNA of the CDR3: TGCGCCAGCAGCTCCGGACAGAGCTCAGAGACCCAGTACTTC. Translation gives CASSSGQSSETQYF.

V is TRBV7-9 and J is TRBJ2-1; 14 nucleotides agree with TRBD2. V lost 4 bases and J lost 8; bases outside the gene matches: 4. This CDR3 region has 15 residues. From germline, CDR1 is SEHNR and CDR2 FQNEAQ (reference sequence). The CDR3 coding sequence is TGTGCCAGCAGCTCGGGACTAGCGGGAGACGATGAGCAGTTCTTC. Its translation: CASSSGLAGDDEQFF.

This chain links TRBV7-9 with TRBJ2-2; TRBD1 matches 7 bases. Looked up from germline, CDR1 is SEHNR and CDR2 is FQNEAQ (reference sequence). J lost 3 bases, V lost 0 bases, and 1 base had no gene match. The CDR3 totals 15 residues. The CDR3 reads CASSLATGHTGELFF. DNA of the CDR3: TGTGCCAGCAGCTTAGCGACAGGGCACACCGGGGAGCTGTTTTTT.

The chain is built from TRBV7-9 and TRBJ2-1; 9 positions match TRBD2. CDR1 SEHNR and CDR2 FQNEAQ come from the germline V gene (reference sequence). The CDR3 covers 16 residues. J lost 4 bases, V lost 3 bases, and 7 bases had no gene match. In DNA form, the CDR3 reads TGTGCCAGCAGCTTGGGACTAGCCCTCGGGTACAATGAGCAGTTCTTC. This sequence encodes CASSLGLALGYNEQFF.

The V and J genes are TRBV5-1 and TRBJ1-4; D call uncertain. V was pared by 3 bases and J by 5 bases, with 11 bases between. This CDR3 is 14 amino acids long. Germline V gene sequence: CDR1 SGHRS, CDR2 YFSETQ. The CDR3 region is CASSSDELNEKLFF. DNA for the CDR3: TGCGCCAGCAGCTCCGATGAACTAAATGAAAAACTGTTTTTT.

The sample holds one count of this clone. This chain uses TRBV5-4 with TRBJ2-5; 9 bases line up with TRBD1. The trim removed 4 bases at V and 4 bases at J, leaving 8 bases unmatched. The CDR3 is 15 amino acids. Germline CDR1 reads SGHNT; CDR2 reads YYREEE (reference sequence). CDR3 nucleotide sequence: TGTGCCAGCAGCAATACCGGGACAGGGAGAGAGACCCAGTACTTC. This codes for CASSNTGTGRETQYF.

The V and J genes are TRBV27 and TRBJ1-5; 8 positions agree with TRBD1. The CDR3 sequence is 14 residues long. V shed 5 bases, J shed 2 bases, and the junction held 2 bases outside the gene matches. Looked up from germline, CDR1 is MNHEY and CDR2 is SMNVEV (reference sequence). Here the CDR3 reads CASSPDRGNQPQHF. In DNA form, the CDR3 reads TGTGCCAGCAGTCCGGACAGGGGCAATCAGCCCCAGCATTTT.

The genes are TRBV27 and TRBJ1-2; TRBD1 aligns across 9 bases. The CDR3 runs to 15 residues. V was pared by 5 bases and J by 3 bases, with 7 bases of the junction left unmatched. Germline V gene data show CDR1 as MNHEY and CDR2 as SMNVEV (reference sequence). The CDR3 region is CASSPMTGGDYGYTF. The CDR3 coding sequence is TGTGCCAGCAGTCCTATGACAGGGGGGGACTATGGCTACACCTTC.

V gene TRBV30 combines with J gene TRBJ2-2, with 10 bases aligning to TRBD2. CDR3 length: 15 amino acids. Germline V gives CDR1 GTSNPN, CDR2 SVGIG (reference sequence). The trim removed 1 base at V and 4 bases at J, leaving 3 bases unmatched. CDR3 nucleotides: TGTGCCTGGAGTGATAAGCGGGGGGGCACCGGGGAGCTGTTTTTT. Translated: CAWSDKRGGTGELFF.